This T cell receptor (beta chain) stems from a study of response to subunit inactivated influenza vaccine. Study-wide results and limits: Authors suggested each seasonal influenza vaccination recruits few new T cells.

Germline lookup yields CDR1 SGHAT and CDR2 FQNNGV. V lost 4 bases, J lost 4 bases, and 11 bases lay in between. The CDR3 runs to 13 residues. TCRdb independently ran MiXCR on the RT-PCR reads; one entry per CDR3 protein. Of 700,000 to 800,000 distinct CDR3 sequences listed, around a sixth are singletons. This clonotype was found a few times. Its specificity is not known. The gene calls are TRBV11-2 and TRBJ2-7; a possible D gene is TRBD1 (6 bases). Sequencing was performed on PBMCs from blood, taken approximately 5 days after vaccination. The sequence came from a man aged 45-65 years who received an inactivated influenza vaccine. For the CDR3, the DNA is TGTGCCAGCAGCTCCGGGACACATTACGAGCAGTACTTC. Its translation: CASSSGTHYEQYF.